This T cell receptor beta chain was profiled in a study of CD8 T cells in Susac syndrome. CDR3 length: 15 residues. CDR1 MNHNS and CDR2 SASEGT come from the germline V gene. V was pared by 6 bases and J by 7 bases, with 8 bases of the junction left unmatched. Reverse transcription used about 0.5 to 1 ug RNA and random hexamers. TCRdb reprocessed the immunoSEQ multiplex PCR reads with MiXCR, giving one entry per CDR3 protein. The sample shows about 190,000 distinct CDR3 sequences, 75% to 95% of them seen only once. The chain couples TRBV6-1 to TRBJ1-5, with TRBD1 matching 11 bases. This TCR was recovered from a human donor with Susac syndrome. Sequencing used CD4+ T cells from PBMCs. The CDR3 DNA follows: TGTGCCAGCAGGGAGGGACAGGGGGATTACCAGCCCCAGCATTTT. It encodes CASREGQGDYQPQHF.